This T cell receptor beta chain was found in a study of T cell clonality in common variable immunodeficiency (dated by TCRdb to the mid-2010s). Overall results and qualifications from the work: According to the authors, finding the cause of the higher clonality in CVID would require sequencing the repertoires of T cell subpopulations. TCRbeta clonality was higher in CVID subjects than in healthy controls (t-test p = 0.018), and the increase was most characteristic of about a third of subjects. CVID TCRbeta sequences were reported to have fewer deletions and N-nucleotide insertions and to lack highly modified clones with 13 or more V deletions. Differences among patients in the CVID cohort limited the correlations between repertoire features and clinical complications. Despite equal DNA input, controls averaged about 81,820 unique sequences per sample versus about 32,000 in CVID samples. Fewer TCRbeta clones were shared among CVID subjects than among healthy controls (p < 0.0001).

CVID samples and control samples contributed equivalent amounts of genomic DNA as sequencing input. For every sample, a 60 bp segment covering the rearranged TCRbeta CDR3 region was amplified and then sequenced. TCRbeta amplification used the immunoSEQ assay, a bias-corrected multiplex PCR with high-throughput sequencing. The original methods were these. Every unique nucleotide sequence was considered a clone and was annotated with V, D and J genes, copy number and frequency. Sequences were labeled productive if in frame, and non-productive if out of frame or containing stop codons. Clonality was calculated from Shannon's entropy as previously described. Mean CDR3 Kyte-Doolittle hydropathy was derived from the predicted amino acid sequences of productive clones. Hierarchical clustering of scaled V gene usage was performed with the R hclust function using Manhattan distance and complete linkage. To assess clone sharing by CDR3 amino acid sequence, 12 repertoires per group were resampled over 100 rounds. The repertoires were searched for approximately 70 published EBV-specific and some 240 published CMV-specific TCRbeta sequences. Analysis left out a couple of CVID samples that produced under 10,000 sequences, so 40 to 50 CVID repertoires remained. TCRdb re-hosts the immuneACCESS table, in-frame sequences only. Its copies lack some clones; in the studies checked, an unresolved V gene accounts for under half of them, and the cause for the rest is not known. The V and J calls and clone size are taken from that table; D and trimming were inferred from the DNA. In this sample the table shows some 60,000 clones, and no singletons are among them. The leading ten clones occupy approximately 1.7% of the sample.

Both CVID patients and healthy controls were predominantly of Caucasian heritage. From each donor, about 5 to 8.5 ml of heparinized peripheral whole blood was collected. Genomic DNA from adults with common variable immune deficiency (CVID) and from healthy adult controls was used to sequence TCRbeta CDR3 repertoires. The control group was made up of about 22 healthy adult volunteers (around 10 male and around twelve female) whose ages ranged from about 20 to 70 years, with a mean age of 34. Diluted blood was subjected to density centrifugation over Hypaque 1077 or Ficoll-Paque for isolation of peripheral blood mononuclear cells. Genomic DNA was obtained from unsorted mononuclear cells through either Qiagen column purification or a centrifugation-based method. The CDR3 holds 13 amino acids from the cysteine to the phenylalanine. The DNA shown is the part of the CDR3 that was read: 30 bases, in frame from base 1. CDR1 SQVTM and CDR2 ANQGSEA are derived from the germline V gene. Germline trimming amounts to 5 bases on V and 6 bases on J, with 7 as the count of junction bases outside the gene matches.

There are many counts of this clone. The antigen it binds to is not known. The read is 3 residues too short to cover the CDR3 end, so that end is filled in from the germline J gene. The origin of this receptor is a person aged 18 to 70 in good health. The rearranged chain carries TRBV29-1 and TRBJ2-1; 7 bases in the junction line up with TRBD2. Sequenced: peripheral blood mononuclear cells. The DNA read from the CDR3 is TGCAGCGTTTCCAGCGGGATAGCCAATGAG. This is translated as CSVSSGIANE. The full CDR3 protein is CSVSSGIANEQFF.